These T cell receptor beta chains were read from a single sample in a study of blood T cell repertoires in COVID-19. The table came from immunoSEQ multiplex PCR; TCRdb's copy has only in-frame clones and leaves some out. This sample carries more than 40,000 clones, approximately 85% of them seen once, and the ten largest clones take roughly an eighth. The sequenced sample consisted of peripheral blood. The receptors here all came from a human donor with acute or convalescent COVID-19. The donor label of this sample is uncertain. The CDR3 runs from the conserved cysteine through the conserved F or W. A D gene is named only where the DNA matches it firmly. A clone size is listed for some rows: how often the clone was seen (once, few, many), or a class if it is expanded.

CDR3 protein: CASSPSGSSLDTQYF
CDR3 DNA: TGTGCCAGCAGCCCCTCGGGGAGTAGTCTAGATACGCAGTATTTT
clone size: .
V gene: TRBV13
D gene: .
J gene: TRBJ2-3

CDR3 protein: CASSFSGVDYTF
CDR3 DNA: TGTGCCAGCAGTTTCTCAGGGGTAGACTACACCTTC
clone size: .
V gene: TRBV12-3/TRBV12-4
D gene: .
J gene: TRBJ1-2

CDR3 protein: CATRSGGEYNEQFF
CDR3 DNA: TGTGCCACCAGGAGTGGGGGGGAATACAATGAGCAGTTCTTC
clone size: .
V gene: TRBV24-1
D gene: TRBD2
J gene: TRBJ2-1

CDR3 protein: CASSYSGRNQPQHF
CDR3 DNA: TGTGCCAGCAGTTACTCTGGCCGCAATCAGCCCCAGCATTTT
clone size: once
V gene: TRBV6-5
D gene: .
J gene: TRBJ1-5

CDR3 protein: CASLGSGRGEQYF
CDR3 DNA: TGTGCCAGCCTAGGGAGCGGGAGAGGAGAGCAGTACTTC
clone size: .
V gene: TRBV11-2
D gene: TRBD2
J gene: TRBJ2-7

CDR3 protein: CASSLAAGATYNEQFF
CDR3 DNA: TGCGCCAGCAGTTTGGCGGCGGGGGCCACCTACAATGAGCAGTTCTTC
clone size: .
V gene: TRBV5-1
D gene: .
J gene: TRBJ2-1

CDR3 protein: CASSLGGGSEQYF
CDR3 DNA: TGTGCCAGCAGTTTAGGAGGGGGCAGCGAGCAGTACTTC
clone size: few
V gene: TRBV12-3/TRBV12-4
D gene: TRBD1
J gene: TRBJ2-7

CDR3 protein: CAWSGTPYDTDTQYF
CDR3 DNA: TGTGCCTGGAGTGGGACTCCGTATGACACAGATACGCAGTATTTT
clone size: .
V gene: TRBV30
D gene: .
J gene: TRBJ2-3

CDR3 protein: CASSLDHSRNSPLHF
CDR3 DNA: TGTGCCAGCAGCTTAGATCACTCTCGGAATTCACCCCTCCACTTT
clone size: .
V gene: TRBV11-3
D gene: .
J gene: TRBJ1-6

CDR3 protein: CASSLFTGEETQYF
CDR3 DNA: TGTGCCAGCAGCTTGTTCACAGGCGAAGAGACCCAGTACTTC
clone size: .
V gene: TRBV5-5
D gene: .
J gene: TRBJ2-5

CDR3 protein: CASSILKLTQPQHF
CDR3 DNA: TGTGCCAGTAGTATTCTCAAGCTAACTCAGCCCCAGCATTTT
clone size: .
V gene: TRBV19
D gene: .
J gene: TRBJ1-5

CDR3 protein: CASSESGGTAGEQYF
CDR3 DNA: TGTGCCAGCAGTGAAAGCGGGGGGACCGCGGGGGAGCAGTACTTC
clone size: .
V gene: TRBV6-1
D gene: TRBD2
J gene: TRBJ2-7

CDR3 protein: CASSYGEGQSYYGYTF
CDR3 DNA: TGTGCCAGCAGTTACGGTGAGGGCCAGTCTTACTATGGCTACACCTTC
clone size: once
V gene: TRBV6-2/TRBV6-3
D gene: .
J gene: TRBJ1-2

CDR3 protein: CASNSAAPGKGELFF
CDR3 DNA: TGTGCCAGCAATTCAGCGGCCCCTGGGAAGGGGGAGCTGTTTTTT
clone size: once
V gene: TRBV6-5
D gene: .
J gene: TRBJ2-2

CDR3 protein: CASSSASGSMYNEQFF
CDR3 DNA: TGTGCCAGCAGTTCGGCTAGCGGGAGTATGTACAATGAGCAGTTCTTC
clone size: few
V gene: TRBV6-2/TRBV6-3
D gene: TRBD2
J gene: TRBJ2-1

CDR3 protein: CASSPSVSLDYGYTF
CDR3 DNA: TGTGCCAGTAGTCCCTCGGTCTCCCTGGACTATGGCTACACCTTC
clone size: once
V gene: TRBV19
D gene: .
J gene: TRBJ1-2

CDR3 protein: CASSQERQTGELFF
CDR3 DNA: TGTGCCAGCAGCCAAGAACGACAGACCGGGGAGCTGTTTTTT
clone size: .
V gene: TRBV4-2
D gene: .
J gene: TRBJ2-2

CDR3 protein: CASRPTGPHGAFF
CDR3 DNA: TGTGCCAGCAGGCCGACAGGCCCCCATGGGGCTTTCTTT
clone size: once
V gene: TRBV12-3/TRBV12-4
D gene: .
J gene: TRBJ1-1